Below are 25 T cell receptor beta chains sequenced from a single sample in a study of blood T cells in healthy people across ages. A second PCR of roughly 7 to 11 cycles used a sample-barcoded 5' primer and a J-beta primer mix. TCRdb analysed the 5' RACE reads with MiXCR anew, one entry per CDR3 protein. Of 2 million or so distinct CDR3 sequences listed, about 49% were seen once; the top ten hold around 2.1%. The material sequenced was blood. These receptors all come from a woman aged 35 to 49 in good health.

The V call is TRBV12-3 or TRBV12-4, the J call TRBJ2-3; 7 positions agree with TRBD2. The J segment lost 2 bases and the V segment lost 10 bases, leaving 9 bases of the junction unmatched. The CDR3 extends over 14 amino acids. CDR3 residues: CAISGGVVTDTQYF. The CDR3 nucleotides are TGTGCCATTTCGGGAGGAGTGGTCACAGATACGCAGTATTTT.

CDR3 in amino acids: CASSLQGANYNEQFF. CDR3 bases: TGTGCCAGCAGCCTACAGGGGGCGAACTACAATGAGCAGTTCTTC. V usage is TRBV12-3 or TRBV12-4 and J usage is TRBJ2-1, with TRBD1 matching over 9 bases. The CDR3 contains 15 residues. Trimming took 6 bases from V and 3 from J; bases not matched to a gene: 6.

This sequence joins TRBV29-1 and TRBJ1-2, with 10 bases matching TRBD1. CDR1 SQVTM and CDR2 ANQGSEA come from the germline V gene. V shed 7 bases and J 5 bases; nucleotides not matched to a gene: 4. CDR3 length: 12 residues. CDR3 amino acids: CSGRDRGYGYTF. The CDR3 region has the DNA TGCAGCGGCCGGGACAGGGGTTATGGCTACACCTTC.

This chain uses TRBV4-3 with TRBJ2-1, with D uncertain. V lost 0 bases and J lost 11, with 11 bases in between. From germline, CDR1 is LGHNA and CDR2 YSLEER. The CDR3 spans 13 residues. The CDR3 sequence is CASSQDPVAQQFF. Written as DNA, the CDR3 is TGCGCCAGCAGCCAAGATCCCGTGGCACAGCAGTTCTTC.

The chain links TRBV11-1 to TRBJ2-3, with 9 bases identical to TRBD1. The CDR3 has 17 amino acids. Germline CDR1 is SGHAT and CDR2 is FQDESV (reference sequence). The junction had 10 bases not matched to a gene; V was cut back by 2 bases and J by 4 bases. The CDR3 coding sequence is TGTGCCAGCAGCTTAAGGGACGGACAGGGGTTTCCAGATACGCAGTATTTT. Its translation is CASSLRDGQGFPDTQYF.

J is TRBJ2-1 and V is TRBV9; D call uncertain. Trimming removed 7 bases at V and 0 bases at J, with 14 bases between. Germline V gives CDR1 SGDLS, CDR2 YYNGEE. The CDR3 is 15 residues long. DNA of the CDR3: TGTGCCAGCGCACCCGAAGGGAACTCCTACAATGAGCAGTTCTTC. Translation: CASAPEGNSYNEQFF.

The rearrangement joins TRBV5-5 to TRBJ2-7, with 9 bases that match TRBD1. CDR3 length: 17 amino acids. V dropped 0 bases and J dropped 3; count of bases not matched to a gene: 10. CDR1 is SGHKS, CDR2 YYEKEE, per germline (reference sequence). Here the CDR3 DNA reads TGTGCCAGCAGCTTGGCCCTTCCTTCGACAGGGGGCTACGAGCAGTACTTC. It is translated as CASSLALPSTGGYEQYF.

This clonotype turned up a few times. V and J are TRBV7-9 and TRBJ2-1; D is unresolved. The CDR3 runs 15 residues. Germline V gene data show CDR1 as SEHNR and CDR2 as FQNEAQ (reference sequence). Trimming took off 5 bases at V and 3 bases at J, with 14 bases between the two ends. CDR3 DNA: TGTGCCAGCAGCCCAGAAGGGTTGATCTACAATGAGCAGTTCTTC. It codes for CASSPEGLIYNEQFF.

J is TRBJ2-1 and V is TRBV10-3, with a tentative D call TRBD2 (7 bases). Germline loops: CDR1 ENHRY, CDR2 SYGVKD. Trimming shortened V by 3 bases and J by 7 bases, and 16 bases separated the two germline ends. The CDR3 is 15 amino acids. The CDR3 DNA reads as TGTGCCATCAGTGATGTAGGGGGGGCCGGGAATGAGCAGTTCTTC. Its translation is CAISDVGGAGNEQFF.

V is TRBV20-1 and J is TRBJ2-5; 8 nucleotides align to TRBD1. Germline trimming cut 3 bases from V and 0 bases from J; bases unmatched to any gene: 9. The CDR3 sequence is 16 residues long. Germline CDR1 DFQATT, CDR2 SNEGSKA (reference sequence). The CDR3 region has the DNA TGCAGTGCTAGGGGACAGGATGGTCGGTACCAAGAGACCCAGTACTTC. It is translated as CSARGQDGRYQETQYF.

This clonotype was detected only a few times. The chain employs TRBV29-1 and TRBJ1-2; the match to TRBD1 covers 8 bases. This CDR3 has 12 residues. Germline V gene lookup returns CDR1 SQVTM and CDR2 ANQGSEA. V was clipped by 4 bases and J by 2 bases; unmatched bases: 0. The CDR3 spells CSVGQGNYGYTF. Written as DNA, the CDR3 is TGCAGCGTTGGACAGGGGAACTATGGCTACACCTTC.

This clonotype was counted between two and nine times. This chain uses TRBV29-1 with TRBJ1-2; D gene ambiguous. Trimming took 6 bases from V and 1 from J, leaving 12 bases between them. Germline loops: CDR1 SQVTM, CDR2 ANQGSEA. This CDR3 spans 13 amino acids. Here the CDR3 reads CSVRTDYNYGYTF. The CDR3 DNA reads as TGCAGCGTCCGGACGGACTATAACTATGGCTACACCTTC.

The chain carries TRBV5-1 and TRBJ2-3; tentative D call: TRBD1 (7 bases). Germline V gene sequence: CDR1 SGHRS, CDR2 YFSETQ. The CDR3 consists of 14 residues. Trimming removed 4 bases from V and 5 bases from J, with 14 bases in between. CDR3 coding DNA: TGCGCCAGCAGCGCCCGACAGGGAGGAGATACGCAGTATTTT. Its translation is CASSARQGGDTQYF.

This clonotype has only a few counts. The chain links TRBV20-1 to TRBJ2-3; 9 bases fit TRBD2. Germline CDR1 and CDR2: DFQATT and SNEGSKA (reference sequence). With 4 bases clipped from V and 6 bases from J, the junction kept 8 bases outside the gene matches. This CDR3 has 14 amino acids. CDR3: CSATGTSSTDTQYF. As DNA, the CDR3 is TGCAGTGCTACCGGGACTAGCTCGACGGATACGCAGTATTTT.

Only a few counts were recorded for this clonotype. The rearrangement joins TRBV6-5 to TRBJ1-2; TRBD1 matches at 8 bases. Germline values: CDR1 MNHEY, CDR2 SVGAGI. V gave up 6 bases and J gave up 4 bases; unmatched junction bases: 4. The CDR3 extends over 13 amino acids. The CDR3 region is CASRTGGIYGYTF. Written as DNA, the CDR3 is TGTGCCAGCAGAACAGGGGGTATCTATGGCTACACCTTC.

The gene calls are TRBV20-1 and TRBJ1-4, with D maybe TRBD1 (5 bases). V lost 1 base and J lost 5, with 14 bases in between. The CDR3 runs 15 residues. CDR1 and CDR2 (germline): DFQATT, SNEGSKA (reference sequence). This CDR3 is CSARALGGVNEKLFF. The CDR3 DNA follows: TGCAGTGCTAGAGCCTTGGGGGGGGTCAATGAAAAACTGTTTTTT.

This clonotype occurred a few times. The V and J genes are TRBV12-3 or TRBV12-4 and TRBJ2-1; 8 bases agree with TRBD1. The CDR3 is 15 amino acids. The ends lost 3 bases at V and 7 bases at J; junction bases unmatched: 8. CDR3 sequence: CASSFAGGRRNEQFF. In DNA form, the CDR3 reads TGTGCCAGCAGTTTCGCAGGGGGCCGTAGGAATGAGCAGTTCTTC.

The chain joins TRBV10-3 to TRBJ2-3; 7 positions match TRBD1. J was trimmed by 3 bases and V by 8 bases; bases with no gene match: 8. Germline V CDR1 and CDR2: ENHRY, SYGVKD. This CDR3 comprises 14 residues. The CDR3 DNA follows: TGTGCCATCGCACAGGGGAGTGGGACAGATACGCAGTATTTT. This encodes CAIAQGSGTDTQYF.

The chain has TRBV7-2 and TRBJ2-1; D is unresolved. TRBJ2-7 explains the end of the DNA better; the J call may be wrong. CDR3 size: 15 residues. Germline V lookup: CDR1 SGHTA, CDR2 FQGNSA. For the CDR3, the DNA is TGTGCCAGCAGCTTAGGGGCGGCGTCCTACAATGAGCAGTACTTC. Protein sequence: CASSLGAASYNEQYF.

J is TRBJ2-4 and V is TRBV6-5, with TRBD2 identical over 8 bases. The J call may not be correct, given that the DNA end is closer to TRBJ2-5. The V gene's germline CDR1 is MNHEY and CDR2 SVGAGI. The CDR3 covers 15 residues. The CDR3 is CASSSGGGLEETQYF. DNA of the CDR3: TGTGCCAGCAGCTCCGGGGGGGGACTAGAAGAGACCCAGTACTTC.

The chain employs TRBV11-3 and TRBJ2-5, with TRBD1 matching over 7 bases. Looked up from germline, CDR1 is SGHNT and CDR2 is YENEEA. V gave up 0 bases and J gave up 11 bases; unmatched junction bases: 12. The CDR3 consists of 15 residues. The CDR3: CASSLEGTAYNEQYF. The CDR3 coding sequence is TGTGCCAGCAGCTTAGAGGGGACAGCCTACAATGAGCAGTACTTC.

This clonotype was seen a handful of times. The rearrangement joins TRBV7-2 to TRBJ2-3; D is ambiguous. From germline, CDR1 is SGHTA and CDR2 FQGNSA. The CDR3 is made up of 16 amino acids. The ends were cut back, 2 bases at V and 0 bases at J, with 12 bases in the middle. Here the CDR3 reads CASSLPLPGSTDTQYF. Here the CDR3 DNA reads TGTGCCAGCAGCTTACCCCTCCCGGGTAGCACAGATACGCAGTATTTT.

There are a few counts of this clonotype. The rearrangement joins TRBV7-2 to TRBJ2-5; D gene uncertain. Trimming left V 1 base short and J 0 bases short, with 6 bases between. The germline gives CDR1 SGHTA, CDR2 FQGNSA. The CDR3 length is 14 residues. The CDR3 reads CASSLETYQETQYF. CDR3 coding DNA: TGTGCCAGCAGCTTAGAAACGTACCAAGAGACCCAGTACTTC.

V gene TRBV7-8 combines with J gene TRBJ2-5; D is undetermined. Germline CDR1 is SGHVS and CDR2 is FQNEAQ. With 5 bases removed from V and 4 bases from J, the gap between germline ends came to 20 bases. The CDR3 runs to 16 residues. CDR3 in DNA: TGTGCCAGCAGCCCCCGCTTATTAGGGCGTCCAGAGACCCAGTACTTC. It specifies CASSPRLLGRPETQYF.

The J gene is TRBJ2-7, the V gene TRBV24-1; TRBD1 is a possible D gene (6 bases). V was trimmed by 3 bases and J by 6 bases, leaving 14 bases between them. Per germline, CDR1 KGHDR and CDR2 SFDVKD. The CDR3 is 14 residues long. The CDR3 reads CATSDNREGLEQYF. Written as DNA, the CDR3 is TGTGCCACCAGTGATAACAGGGAAGGTCTCGAGCAGTACTTC.